One and the same sample provided the 9 T cell receptor beta chains below, sequenced in a study of PD-1 blockade in mismatch repair-deficient tumors. Measured with immunoSEQ multiplex PCR; TCRdb has only the in-frame clones, and not every one. This sample has approximately 20,000 clones, with 82% found just once. The sequencing used PBMCs, collected 52 weeks after starting pembrolizumab. These receptors came from an adult with mismatch repair-deficient cancer.

The chain couples TRBV7-8 to TRBJ1-5; maybe TRBD1 (6 bases). There are 14 residues in the CDR3. V lost 5 bases and J lost 2, with 10 bases in between. Per germline, CDR1 SGHVS and CDR2 FQNEAQ. CDR3 DNA sequence: TGTGCCAGCAGCCTGGGACATGGCAATCAGCCCCAGCATTTT. This gives the protein CASSLGHGNQPQHF.

The chain joins TRBV28 to TRBJ2-7, with TRBD2 matching over 7 bases. The trim removed 6 bases at V and 6 bases at J, leaving 11 bases unmatched. Germline-derived CDR1 and CDR2 are MDHEN and SYDVKM. This CDR3 contains 14 residues. The CDR3 is CASRERPSGSEQYF. The CDR3 DNA reads as TGTGCCAGCAGGGAGAGGCCTAGCGGAAGCGAGCAGTACTTC.

This sequence joins TRBV4-1 and TRBJ2-5, with D possibly matching TRBD1 (5 bases). Germline V gene lookup returns CDR1 MGHRA and CDR2 YSYEKL. Trimming left V 0 bases short and J 4 bases short, with 12 bases between. The CDR3 is 15 amino acids. The CDR3 DNA reads TGCGCCAGCAGCCAAGAAGGGGCGTCGTCAGAGACCCAGTACTTC. Its protein product is CASSQEGASSETQYF.

The genes are TRBV7-3 and TRBJ2-2, with D tentatively TRBD2 (5 bases). This CDR3 contains 15 residues. V shed 8 bases and J shed 0 bases, with 13 bases lying between them. CDR1 is SGHTA, CDR2 FQGTGA, per germline. Here the CDR3 reads CASSPPGSNTGELFF. CDR3 sequence (DNA): TGTGCCAGCTCCCCCCCGGGGTCGAACACCGGGGAGCTGTTTTTT.

The CDR3, as DNA: TGTGCCAGTACCCCCAGGGGGAACTATGGCTACACCTTC. The encoded protein is CASTPRGNYGYTF. The rearrangement links TRBV19 to TRBJ1-2, with 7 bases identical to TRBD1. Unmatched junction bases numbered 4, after V lost 7 bases and J lost 2 bases. Germline-derived CDR1 and CDR2 are LNHDA and SQIVND (reference sequence). This CDR3 is built from 13 residues.

The rearrangement uses TRBV28 and TRBJ1-5; 7 bases are a match to TRBD1. V lost 3 bases and J lost 0; bases outside the gene matches: 8. Germline values: CDR1 MDHEN, CDR2 SYDVKM. The CDR3 is 17 residues long. The CDR3 bases are TGTGCCAGCAGTTTCGCGGACAGGAGATATAGCAATCAGCCCCAGCATTTT. Protein product: CASSFADRRYSNQPQHF.

The V and J genes are TRBV6-1 and TRBJ2-6, with D possibly being TRBD1 (6 bases). The CDR3 covers 16 residues. CDR1 and CDR2 (germline): MNHNS, SASEGT. V lost 4 bases and J lost 1, with 11 bases in between. In DNA form, the CDR3 reads TGTGCCAGCAGTGCCATCCAGGGGTCTGGGGCCAACGTCCTGACTTTC. Protein sequence: CASSAIQGSGANVLTF.

The chain combines TRBV18 with TRBJ2-1, with a tentative D call TRBD1 (5 bases). V was cut by 4 bases and J by 8 bases, with 12 bases left in between. Germline V gene data show CDR1 as KGHSH and CDR2 as LQKENI. The CDR3 is 13 residues long. CDR3 in amino acids: CASSLSRVDEQFF. The CDR3 DNA follows: TGTGCCAGCTCACTCAGCAGGGTAGATGAGCAGTTCTTC.

V usage is TRBV14 and J usage is TRBJ2-1, with TRBD2 as a possible D gene (6 bases). Germline V gene sequence: CDR1 SGHDN, CDR2 FVKESK. CDR3 length equals 17 residues. V was trimmed by 0 bases and J by 1 base, leaving 13 bases between them. The CDR3 DNA reads TGTGCCAGCAGCCAAGATCCCCTAGCGTTATCCTACAATGAGCAGTTCTTC. It codes for CASSQDPLALSYNEQFF.